This T cell receptor beta chain stems from a study of blood T cell repertoires in COVID-19 (dated by TCRdb to 2018 to 2021). At the level of the whole study: The collaborator samples originated in the United States, Italy and Spain and spanned the acute and convalescent phases of COVID-19. The material from the prospective study consisted of cDNA or gDNA derived from T cells, B-cell-depleted T cells, or PBMCs. The dataset comprised deeply sampled blood TCRbeta repertoires from subjects exposed to, actively infected with, or recovered from COVID-19. The repertoires were released in a freely available public database meant as a resource for research on the immune response to SARS-CoV-2. Samples came from the ongoing ImmuneRACE study (first 160 participants) plus 1,254 subjects from 6 global collaborators. A de-identified subject ID, COVID-19 status, age in years and sex were almost always included in the sample metadata. Where available, HLA class I and class II types were taken from metadata supplied by the sample provider and were not determined by assay-based typing.

This clone was detected only once. This clone's antigen is unknown. No base quality values were provided; no much bigger clone lies one nucleotide off. At one collaborating source in Seattle, patients were enrolled during active infection and were followed longitudinally through the course of disease. Each collaborating institution followed its own protocols to collect whole blood in K2EDTA tubes. Collaborator samples were shipped for TCRbeta analysis as frozen whole blood, isolated PBMCs, or DNA extracted from either sample type. The research as a whole found: Clinical and demographic metadata were provided uncurated, with the amount varying by source and participant.

TCRbeta CDR3 regions were amplified from genomic DNA by means of the immunoSEQ Assay, a bias-controlled multiplex PCR. As for the authors' bioinformatics: The number of nucleated cells in each sample was estimated by amplification of reference gene primers within the assay. To quantify the absolute abundance of each unique TCRbeta CDR3 rearrangement, sequence reads were collapsed and filtered. For each sample, productive Simpson clonality was calculated as the square root of Simpson's diversity index across productive rearrangements. TCRdb limited this immuneACCESS table to in-frame rearrangements with V and J called. A share of clones is missing; checked studies link under half to unresolved V genes, and the rest is unexplained. That table is the source of V, J and clone size, and D and trimming were worked out from the DNA. The table for this sample lists approximately 200,000 clones; 75% to 90% of them were counted only once. 2% to 3% of the sample is in the top ten clones.

Sequencing was performed on peripheral blood. This TCR was sampled from a man aged 30-40 years with COVID-19, enrolled during active disease.

The nucleotides read TGTGCCAGCAGCTTAGGGGGACAGGGAAAAAACATTCAGTACTTC. Translated, it reads CASSLGGQGKNIQYF. Rearrangement joined TRBV7-2 to TRBJ2-4, and 9 junctional nucleotides match TRBD1. Trimming removed 1 base from V and 4 bases from J; the gene matches leave 2 bases unexplained. The germline V gene specifies SGHTA as CDR1 and FQGNSA as CDR2. Reading from cysteine to phenylalanine, the CDR3 counts 15 amino acids. Only CDR3 DNA remains: 45 bases, in frame from the first base.